This TCR beta chain was recorded in a study of T cells expressing NK-cell markers. Study context: Among eight sequenced donors, seven carried HCMV seropositivity while one was seronegative.

CDR1 SGHTA and CDR2 FQGNSA come from the germline V gene. This CDR3 is built from 16 residues. TCRdb re-called the 5' RACE reads, yielding one record per CDR3 amino acid sequence without DNA. This table lists about 260,000 distinct CDR3 sequences. This clonotype was obtained from a man aged 18 to 29 in good health. The sequenced sample was blood T cells: a sorted CD56 or NKG2C T cell subset, CD4+ or CD8+ T cells, or bulk PBMC T cells (not recorded which). This chain uses TRBV7-2 with TRBJ2-2; TCRdb's D call of TRBD1 is untestable without DNA. The CDR3 sequence is CASSLGTVGNTGELFF.